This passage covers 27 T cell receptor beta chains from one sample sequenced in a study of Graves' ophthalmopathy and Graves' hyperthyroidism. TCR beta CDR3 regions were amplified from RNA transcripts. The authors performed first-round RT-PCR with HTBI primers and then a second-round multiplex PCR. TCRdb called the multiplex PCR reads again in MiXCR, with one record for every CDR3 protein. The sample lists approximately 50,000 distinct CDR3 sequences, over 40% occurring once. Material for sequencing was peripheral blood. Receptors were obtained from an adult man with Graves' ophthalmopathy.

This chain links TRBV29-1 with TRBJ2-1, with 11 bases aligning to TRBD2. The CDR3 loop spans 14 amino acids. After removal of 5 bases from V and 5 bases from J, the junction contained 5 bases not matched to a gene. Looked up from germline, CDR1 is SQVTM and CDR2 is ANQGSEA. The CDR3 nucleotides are TGCAGCGTTTCTAGCGGGAGGTGGAACAATGAGCAGTTCTTC. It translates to CSVSSGRWNNEQFF.

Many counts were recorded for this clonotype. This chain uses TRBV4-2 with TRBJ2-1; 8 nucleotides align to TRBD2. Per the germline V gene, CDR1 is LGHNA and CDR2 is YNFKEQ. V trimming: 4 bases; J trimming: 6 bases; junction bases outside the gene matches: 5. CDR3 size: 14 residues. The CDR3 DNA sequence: TGTGCCAGCAGCCCCCAGCGGGAGATCAATGAGCAGTTCTTC. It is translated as CASSPQREINEQFF.

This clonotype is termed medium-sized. This CDR3 is CSAASRVDTQYF. In DNA form, the CDR3 reads TGCAGTGCTGCCTCCAGGGTAGATACGCAGTATTTT. V is TRBV20-1 and J is TRBJ2-3; D is possibly TRBD1 (5 bases). Looked up from germline, CDR1 is DFQATT and CDR2 is SNEGSKA (reference sequence). This CDR3 spans 12 amino acids. V was trimmed by 5 bases and J by 5 bases, leaving 11 bases between them.

The CDR3 DNA is TGTGCCAGCAGTGAAGGGGGGGGAAACACCGGGGAGCTGTTTTTT. It specifies CASSEGGGNTGELFF. This sequence joins TRBV2 and TRBJ2-2; 7 positions match TRBD2. After removal of 1 base from V and 2 bases from J, the junction contained 1 base not matched to a gene. The CDR3 has 15 residues. The germline CDR1 and CDR2 sequences are SNHLY and FYNNEI.

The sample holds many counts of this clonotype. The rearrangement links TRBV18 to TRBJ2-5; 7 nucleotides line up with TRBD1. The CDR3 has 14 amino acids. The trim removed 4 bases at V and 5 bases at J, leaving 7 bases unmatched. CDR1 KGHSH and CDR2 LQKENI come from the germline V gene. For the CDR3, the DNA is TGTGCCAGCTCACGCGGACAGGCGCAGGAGACCCAGTACTTC. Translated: CASSRGQAQETQYF. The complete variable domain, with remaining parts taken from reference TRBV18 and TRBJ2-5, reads NAGVMQNPRHLVRRRGQEARLRCSPMKGHSHVYWYRQLPEEGLKFMVYLQKENIIDESGMPKERFSAEFPKEGPSILRIQQVVRGDSAAYFCASSRGQAQETQYFGPGTRLLVL.

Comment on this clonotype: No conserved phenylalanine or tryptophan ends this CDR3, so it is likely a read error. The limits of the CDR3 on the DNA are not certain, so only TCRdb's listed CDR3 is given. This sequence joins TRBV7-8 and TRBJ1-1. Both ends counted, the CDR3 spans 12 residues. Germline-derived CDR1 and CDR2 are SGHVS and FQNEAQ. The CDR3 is CASSSPIGPANY.

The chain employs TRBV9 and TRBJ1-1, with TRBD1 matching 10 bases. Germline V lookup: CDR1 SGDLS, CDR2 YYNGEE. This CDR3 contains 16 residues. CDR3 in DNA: TGTGCTAGAGGCCAAGGACAGGGGGTTATGAACACTGAAGCTTTCTTT. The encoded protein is CARGQGQGVMNTEAFF.

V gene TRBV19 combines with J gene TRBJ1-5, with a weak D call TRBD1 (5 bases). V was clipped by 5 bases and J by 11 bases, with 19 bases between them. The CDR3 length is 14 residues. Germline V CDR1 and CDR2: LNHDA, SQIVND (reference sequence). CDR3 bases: TGTGCCAGTAGTTCGGGGCTAGCAGGGAAGACCCAGCATTTT. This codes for CASSSGLAGKTQHF.

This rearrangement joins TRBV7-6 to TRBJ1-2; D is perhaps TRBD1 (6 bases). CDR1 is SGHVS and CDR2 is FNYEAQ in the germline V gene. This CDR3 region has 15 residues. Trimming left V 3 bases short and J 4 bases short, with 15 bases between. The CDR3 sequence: CASSLGVQGTYGYTF. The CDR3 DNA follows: TGTGCCAGCAGCTTGGGGGTTCAGGGGACCTATGGCTACACCTTC.

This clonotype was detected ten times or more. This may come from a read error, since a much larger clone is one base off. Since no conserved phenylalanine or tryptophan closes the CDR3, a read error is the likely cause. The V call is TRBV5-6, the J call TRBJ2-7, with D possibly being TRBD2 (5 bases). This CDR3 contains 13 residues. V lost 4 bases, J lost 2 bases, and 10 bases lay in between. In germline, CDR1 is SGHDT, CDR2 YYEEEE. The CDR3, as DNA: TGTGCCAGCAGCCCGGGGATGCCCTACGAGCAGTACCTC. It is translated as CASSPGMPYEQYL.

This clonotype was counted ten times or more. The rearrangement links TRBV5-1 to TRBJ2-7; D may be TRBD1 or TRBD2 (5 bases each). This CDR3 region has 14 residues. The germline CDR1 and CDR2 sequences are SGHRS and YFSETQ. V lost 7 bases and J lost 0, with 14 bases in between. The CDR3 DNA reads TGCGCCAGCTCTGATCCGGGGACCTCCTACGAGCAGTACTTC. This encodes CASSDPGTSYEQYF.

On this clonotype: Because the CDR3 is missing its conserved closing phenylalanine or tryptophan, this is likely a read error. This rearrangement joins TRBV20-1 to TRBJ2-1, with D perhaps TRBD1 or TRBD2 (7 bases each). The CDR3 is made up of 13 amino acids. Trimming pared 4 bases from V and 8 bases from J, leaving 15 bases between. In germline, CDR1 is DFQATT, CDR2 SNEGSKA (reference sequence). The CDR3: CSATGGGPDEQFL. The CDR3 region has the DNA TGCAGTGCTACAGGGGGAGGGCCGGATGAGCAGTTCCTC.

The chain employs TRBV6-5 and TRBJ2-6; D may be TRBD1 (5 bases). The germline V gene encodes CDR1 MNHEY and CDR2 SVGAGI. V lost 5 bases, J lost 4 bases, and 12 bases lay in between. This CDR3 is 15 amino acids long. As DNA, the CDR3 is TGTGCCAGCAGTCTACTTCGGACAGGGGCCAACGTCCTGACTTTC. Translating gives CASSLLRTGANVLTF.

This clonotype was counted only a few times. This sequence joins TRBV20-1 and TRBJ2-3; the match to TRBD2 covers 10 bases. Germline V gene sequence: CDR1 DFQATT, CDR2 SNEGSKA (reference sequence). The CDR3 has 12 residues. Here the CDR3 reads CSLAGDTDTQYF. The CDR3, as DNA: TGCAGCCTAGCGGGGGACACAGATACGCAGTATTTT.

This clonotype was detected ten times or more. In DNA, the CDR3 is TGCAGCGTTGTAGCCCCGGGACCGAGGTTTAACAATGAGCAGTTCTTC. Protein product: CSVVAPGPRFNNEQFF. V usage is TRBV29-1 and J usage is TRBJ2-1; D tentatively reads TRBD1 or TRBD2 (5 bases each). The CDR3 consists of 16 residues. Per germline, CDR1 SQVTM and CDR2 ANQGSEA. Trimming pared 4 bases from V and 5 bases from J, leaving 21 bases between.

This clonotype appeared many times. The CDR3 nucleotides are TGTGCCAGCAACCCCGATCCCAGCGGGAGAATCAAAGAGACCCAGTACTTC. Its protein product is CASNPDPSGRIKETQYF. V and J are TRBV6-1 and TRBJ2-5, with TRBD2 matching over 8 bases. Germline-derived CDR1 and CDR2 are MNHNS and SASEGT. The junction had 16 bases not matched to a gene; V was cut back by 7 bases and J by 3 bases. This CDR3 has 17 amino acids.

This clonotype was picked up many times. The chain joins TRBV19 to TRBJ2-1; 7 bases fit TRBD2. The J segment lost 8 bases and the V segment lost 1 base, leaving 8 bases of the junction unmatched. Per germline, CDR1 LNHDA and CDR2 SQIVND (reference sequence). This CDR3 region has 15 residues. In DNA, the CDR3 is TGTGCCAGTAGTATAGTGGGGGAGGGCGTTGATGAGCAGTTCTTC. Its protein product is CASSIVGEGVDEQFF. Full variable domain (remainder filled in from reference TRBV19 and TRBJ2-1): DGGITQSPKYLFRKEGQNVTLSCEQNLNHDAMYWYRQDPGQGLRLIYYSQIVNDFQKGDIAEGYSVSREKKESFPLTVTSAQKNPTAFYLCASSIVGEGVDEQFFGPGTRLTVL.

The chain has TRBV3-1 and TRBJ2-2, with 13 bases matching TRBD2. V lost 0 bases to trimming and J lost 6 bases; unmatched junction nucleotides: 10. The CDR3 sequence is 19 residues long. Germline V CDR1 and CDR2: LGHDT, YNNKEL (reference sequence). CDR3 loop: CASSQEWESTSGGSGELFF. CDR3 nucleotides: TGTGCCAGCAGCCAAGAATGGGAATCGACTAGCGGGGGGTCCGGGGAGCTGTTTTTT.

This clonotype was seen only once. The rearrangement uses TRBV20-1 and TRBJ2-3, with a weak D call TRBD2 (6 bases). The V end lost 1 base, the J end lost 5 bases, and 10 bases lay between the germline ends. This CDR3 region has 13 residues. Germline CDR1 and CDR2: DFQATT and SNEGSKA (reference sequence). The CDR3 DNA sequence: TGCAGTGCTAGAGCGGGAGTTTTAGATACGCAGTATTTT. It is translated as CSARAGVLDTQYF.

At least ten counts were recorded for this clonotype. For the CDR3, the DNA is TGTGCCAGCAGTTTACCGAGGACAGTTGAAGCTTTCTTT. Residues: CASSLPRTVEAFF. The rearrangement links TRBV28 to TRBJ1-1; tentatively, D is TRBD1 (6 bases). The CDR3 runs to 13 residues. Germline assignment: CDR1 MDHEN and CDR2 SYDVKM. V lost 2 bases, J lost 7 bases, and 11 bases lay in between.

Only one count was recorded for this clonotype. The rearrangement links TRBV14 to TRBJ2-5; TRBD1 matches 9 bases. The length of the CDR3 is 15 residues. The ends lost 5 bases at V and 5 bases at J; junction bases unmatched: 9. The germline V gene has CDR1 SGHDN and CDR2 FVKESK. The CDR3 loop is CASSYRDRDLETQYF. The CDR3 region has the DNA TGTGCCAGCAGCTACCGGGACAGGGATTTGGAGACCCAGTACTTC. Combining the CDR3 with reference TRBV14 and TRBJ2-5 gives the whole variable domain EAGVTQFPSHSVIEKGQTVTLRCDPISGHDNLYWYRRVMGKEIKFLLHFVKESKQDESGMPNNRFLAERTGGTYSTLKVQPAELEDSGVYFCASSYRDRDLETQYFGPGTRLLVL.

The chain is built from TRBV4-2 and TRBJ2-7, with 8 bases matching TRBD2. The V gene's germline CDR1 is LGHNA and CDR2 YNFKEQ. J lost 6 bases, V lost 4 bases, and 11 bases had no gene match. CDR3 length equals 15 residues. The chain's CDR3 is CASSRSGLVGGEQYF. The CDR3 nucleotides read TGTGCCAGCAGCCGGTCGGGACTAGTGGGTGGCGAGCAGTACTTC.

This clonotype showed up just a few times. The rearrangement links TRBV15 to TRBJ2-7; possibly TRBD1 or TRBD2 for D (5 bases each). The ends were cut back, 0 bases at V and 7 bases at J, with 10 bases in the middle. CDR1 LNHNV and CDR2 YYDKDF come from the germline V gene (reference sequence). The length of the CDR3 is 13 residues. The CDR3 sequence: CATSRDHEGEQYF. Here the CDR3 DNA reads TGTGCCACCAGCAGAGATCATGAGGGGGAGCAGTACTTC.

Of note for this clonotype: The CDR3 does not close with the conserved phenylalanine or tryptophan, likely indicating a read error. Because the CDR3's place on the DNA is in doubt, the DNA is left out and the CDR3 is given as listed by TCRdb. CDR3 loop: CASSLSLQ. The chain carries TRBV7-9 and TRBJ1-6. Germline CDR1 is SEHNR and CDR2 is FQNEAQ (reference sequence). The CDR3 length equals 8 residues, ends included.

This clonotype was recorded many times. This CDR3 reads CAAGEGDSNQPQHF. The CDR3 DNA is TGTGCCGCAGGGGAGGGGGATAGCAATCAGCCCCAGCATTTT. V is TRBV6-5 and J is TRBJ1-5, with D tentatively TRBD1 (6 bases). The length of the CDR3 is 14 residues. Germline CDR1 is MNHEY and CDR2 is SVGAGI. The V gene lost 11 bases and the J gene lost 0 bases, with 14 bases spanning the gap.

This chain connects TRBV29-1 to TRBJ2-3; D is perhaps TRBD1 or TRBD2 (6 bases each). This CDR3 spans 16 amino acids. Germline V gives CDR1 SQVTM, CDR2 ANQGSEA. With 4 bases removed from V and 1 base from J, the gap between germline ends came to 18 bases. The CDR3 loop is CSVGMGGAGGTDTQYF. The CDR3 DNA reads TGCAGCGTTGGAATGGGGGGCGCCGGAGGCACAGATACGCAGTATTTT.

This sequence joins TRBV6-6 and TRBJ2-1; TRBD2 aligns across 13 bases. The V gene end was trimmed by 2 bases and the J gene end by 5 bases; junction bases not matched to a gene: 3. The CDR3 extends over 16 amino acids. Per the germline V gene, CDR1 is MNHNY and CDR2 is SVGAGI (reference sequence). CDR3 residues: CASSYVTSGGDNEQFF. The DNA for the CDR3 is TGTGCCAGCAGTTACGTAACTAGCGGGGGGGACAATGAGCAGTTCTTC.